This T cell receptor (beta chain) was identified during a study of CD8 T cells in Susac syndrome. CD8+ and CD4+ T cells taken from blood had their TCR beta sequenced. The controls, all healthy donors, were matched for age and sex. It was negative isolation that provided the CD8+ and CD4+ T cells, whereas TEMRA cells were enriched by FACS. Random hexamers were used to reverse transcribe an amount of about 0.45 to 1 ug RNA. The authors amplified TCR beta CDR3 across 54 Vbeta and 13 Jbeta using immunoSEQ multiplex PCR. TCRdb called the immunoSEQ multiplex PCR reads again in MiXCR, with one record for every CDR3 protein. The sample lists some 95,000 distinct CDR3 sequences, 85% to 95% occurring once. CDR1 and CDR2 (germline): SGHDN, FVKESK. CDR3 size: 13 residues. V lost 0 bases and J lost 4, with 6 bases in between.

J is TRBJ1-2 and V is TRBV14; D is unclear. This TCR came from a human donor in good health. Specimen: CD8+ T cells from PBMCs. Written as DNA, the CDR3 is TGTGCCAGCAGCCAAGAGGGAGGCTATGGCTACACCTTC. This gives the protein CASSQEGGYGYTF.